This T cell receptor beta chain was recovered during a study of shared clonotypes between healthy human individuals. Measured with immunoSEQ multiplex PCR; TCRdb has only the in-frame clones, and not every one. The top ten hold around 11% of the sample, which has 500,000 to 650,000 clones, about 80% seen once. V was trimmed by 4 bases and J by 6 bases, leaving 22 bases between them. Germline loops: CDR1 SGHRS, CDR2 YFSETQ. This CDR3 has 17 residues. The sequenced material came from PBMCs. The receptor comes from a woman aged 40 to 55 in good health. Some clones in this sample may be carry-over from other donors' samples. V and J are TRBV5-1 and TRBJ2-2; D perhaps matches TRBD1 (6 bases). The CDR3 loop is CASSIGSGQKSSGELFF. CDR3 DNA sequence: TGCGCCAGCAGCATCGGGTCTGGACAGAAAAGTTCCGGGGAGCTGTTTTTT.